These 2 T cell receptor beta chains were all obtained from the same sample, sequenced in a study of T cell clonality in common variable immunodeficiency. Assay used: immunoSEQ multiplex PCR; TCRdb lists only in-frame clones, some missing. The record shows 80,000 or so clones for this sample, with no singletons present. Sequencing was performed on peripheral blood mononuclear cells. Receptor source: a person between 18 and 75 years old in good health.

In this sample, this clone turned up many times. The CDR3 extends 3 residues past the end of the read, so its final part is completed from the germline J gene. The chain has TRBV19 and TRBJ2-3; unclear D gene. The CDR3 is 14 amino acids. Germline V CDR1 and CDR2: LNHDA, SQIVND (reference sequence). Trimming shortened V by 3 bases and J by 2 bases, and 9 bases separated the two germline ends. The CDR3 sequence is CASSMAPDTDTQYF. The covered CDR3 bases are TGTGCCAGTAGTATGGCCCCCGACACAGATACG.

This clone occurred many times. The sequenced fragment ends 3 residues before the CDR3 boundary, so the rest is inferred from the germline J gene. This chain links TRBV12-5 with TRBJ2-1; weak D call: TRBD2 (6 bases). V lost 6 bases and J 2 bases, leaving 17 bases between the germline ends. Germline values: CDR1 LGHNT, CDR2 FRNRAP. The CDR3 covers 16 residues. CDR3 bases read: TGTGCTAGTGGGGATAATAGCGGAACAGCCTACAATGAG. Translation gives CASGDNSGTAYNE. The full CDR3 is CASGDNSGTAYNEQFF.